A selection of T cell receptor beta chains follows, all from one sample in a study of spatial heterogeneity in lung cancer. TCRdb passed the 5' RACE reads through MiXCR, listing each CDR3 protein once. The data contain roughly 50,000 distinct CDR3 sequences, about 7.4% of them singletons. The source material was PBMCs, sampled at surgery. All receptors come from a female donor with early-stage non-small cell lung cancer. The CDR3 runs from the conserved cysteine through the conserved F or W. A D gene is named only where the DNA matches it firmly. Clone size is shown for a subset of rows, as once, few, many or a class of expanded clone.

v_call,d_call,j_call,clone_size,cdr3_aa,cdr3_nt
TRBV4-3,NA,TRBJ2-7,few,CASSQDLLDRHYEQYF,TGCGCCAGCAGCCAAGATCTTTTGGACAGACACTACGAGCAGTACTTC
TRBV7-9,TRBD1,TRBJ1-4,many,CASSWSGTGNEKLFF,TGTGCCAGCAGCTGGTCCGGGACAGGAAATGAAAAACTGTTTTTT
TRBV20-1,TRBD1,TRBJ2-5,few,CSASGTGRRETQYF,TGCAGTGCTTCCGGGACAGGGAGACGGGAGACCCAGTACTTC
TRBV19,NA,TRBJ2-1,few,CASSIRVTYNEQFF,TGTGCCAGTAGTATAAGGGTCACCTACAATGAGCAGTTCTTC
TRBV10-3,NA,TRBJ1-5,few,CAISETVSNQPQHF,TGTGCCATCAGTGAGACGGTTAGCAATCAGCCCCAGCATTTT
TRBV12-3/TRBV12-4,TRBD1,TRBJ1-3,many,CASSLQGAPGNTIYF,TGTGCCAGCAGCTTACAGGGGGCACCTGGAAACACCATATATTTT
TRBV5-4,TRBD1,TRBJ2-3,many,CASSALRDRSTDTQYF,TGTGCCAGCAGCGCTCTCCGGGACAGGAGCACAGATACGCAGTATTTT
TRBV12-3/TRBV12-4,NA,TRBJ1-5,many,CASTDWYSNQPQHF,TGTGCCAGCACCGATTGGTATAGCAATCAGCCCCAGCATTTT
TRBV6-6,NA,TRBJ2-5,NA,CASTARIETQYF,TGTGCCAGCACCGCCAGGATCGAGACCCAGTACTTC
TRBV6-2/TRBV6-3,NA,TRBJ1-4,NA,CASCTGLANEKLFF,TGTGCCAGCTGCACGGGTCTCGCTAATGAAAAACTGTTTTTT
TRBV6-6,NA,TRBJ1-2,many,CASSYSGGPRYGYTF,TGTGCCAGCAGTTACTCAGGAGGACCCCGCTATGGCTACACCTTC
TRBV7-9,NA,TRBJ2-5,few,CASSLEWAEGETQYF,TGTGCCAGCAGCTTAGAATGGGCAGAAGGAGAGACCCAGTACTTC
TRBV9,NA,TRBJ2-1,NA,CASSEGSDLGYNEQFF,TGTGCCAGCAGCGAGGGCTCGGACTTGGGGTACAATGAGCAGTTCTTC
TRBV28,NA,TRBJ2-6,NA,CASSLLVGSGANVLTF,TGTGCCAGCAGTTTACTAGTCGGCTCTGGGGCCAACGTCCTGACTTTC
TRBV29-1,NA,TRBJ2-5,few,CSVGDGGQETQYF,TGCAGCGTTGGTGACGGGGGACAAGAGACCCAGTACTTC
TRBV12-3/TRBV12-4,NA,TRBJ1-1,many,CASSLRGPEAFF,TGTGCCAGCAGTTTACGAGGACCTGAAGCTTTCTTT
TRBV28,NA,TRBJ1-5,NA,CASSSLIQGTEDVLSSQPQHF,TGTGCCAGCAGTTCTTTAATACAGGGAACGGAGGACGTCTTGAGCAGTCAGCCCCAGCATTTT